These 6 T cell receptor beta chains were all obtained from the same sample, sequenced in a study of blood T cell repertoires in COVID-19. The assay was immunoSEQ multiplex PCR, and TCRdb's table has in-frame clones only and misses some. The data show roughly 330,000 clones, approximately 88% seen once. Sample: PBMCs or T cells enriched from blood (not recorded which). The receptors derive from a young man who had recovered from COVID-19.

The rearrangement joins TRBV3-1 (or the pseudogene TRBV3-2) to TRBJ2-7, with D perhaps matching TRBD1 (5 bases). Trimming shortened V by 4 bases and J by 1 base, and 17 bases separated the two germline ends. This CDR3 is 16 amino acids long. Germline V gives CDR1 LGHDT, CDR2 YNNKEL (reference sequence). Here the CDR3 DNA reads TGTGCCAGCAGCCTCCCGCAGGGCCACATTTCCTACGAGCAGTACTTC. Protein sequence: CASSLPQGHISYEQYF.

This clone has more than one count but fewer than ten. CDR3 DNA sequence: TGTGCCAGCAGCTTAAACAGGATAGAGACCCAGTACTTC. Translating it yields CASSLNRIETQYF. V gene TRBV11-3 combines with J gene TRBJ2-5, with D possibly being TRBD1 (5 bases). CDR1 is SGHNT and CDR2 is YENEEA in the germline V gene. The V and J ends lost 2 bases and 4 bases respectively, with 8 bases between them. This CDR3 comprises 13 residues.

V usage is TRBV28 and J usage is TRBJ1-3; 7 nucleotides line up with TRBD1. Trimming removed 0 bases from V and 0 bases from J; junction bases left unmatched: 8. The CDR3 spans 18 residues. CDR1 MDHEN and CDR2 SYDVKM come from the germline V gene. In nucleotides, the CDR3 is TGTGCCAGCAGTTTATGGGGTAAATGGGACAGCTCTGGAAACACCATATATTTT. Amino acids: CASSLWGKWDSSGNTIYF.

The CDR3 is CASQLSGELFF. CDR3 sequence (DNA): TGCGCCAGTCAGTTATCCGGGGAGCTGTTTTTT. This chain uses TRBV5-1 with TRBJ2-2; D call uncertain. The V gene's germline CDR1 is SGHRS and CDR2 YFSETQ. This CDR3 comprises 11 residues. Trimming cost V 8 bases and J 6 bases, with 8 bases left between them.

This chain connects TRBV4-1 to TRBJ2-1; possible D gene TRBD1, 6 bases. The CDR3 sequence is 16 residues long. Germline values: CDR1 MGHRA, CDR2 YSYEKL. V lost 5 bases and J lost 5, with 19 bases in between. The CDR3 sequence is CASSGRDRSRHNEQFF. CDR3 coding DNA: TGCGCCAGCAGCGGGCGAGACAGGTCTAGGCACAATGAGCAGTTCTTC.

The chain employs TRBV9 and TRBJ2-7, with 8 bases aligning to TRBD2. The V gene's germline CDR1 is SGDLS and CDR2 YYNGEE. V was clipped by 1 base and J by 0 bases; unmatched bases: 3. This CDR3 is built from 15 residues. The CDR3 spells CASSVRAGASYEQYF. CDR3 sequence (DNA): TGTGCCAGCAGCGTACGAGCGGGGGCCTCCTACGAGCAGTACTTC.